What follows describes a single TCR beta chain. The entry originates in a study of cytomegalovirus exposure and HLA in healthy donors. PCR amplification relied on 60 Vbeta primers (plus 13 Jbeta primers). The table came from immunoSEQ multiplex PCR; TCRdb's copy has only in-frame clones and leaves some out. The repertoire includes about 180,000 clones, 85% of them detected once, and 1% sits in the top ten. V lost 0 bases and J 6 bases, leaving 9 bases between the germline ends. Germline V gene lookup returns CDR1 SGHRS and CDR2 YFSETQ. This CDR3 comprises 13 residues. This clonotype was obtained from a boy younger than 10 in good health and CMV-seronegative. The specimen was PBMCs. V gene TRBV5-1 combines with J gene TRBJ1-2; a possible D gene is TRBD1 (5 bases). CDR3 DNA sequence: TGCGCCAGCAGCTTGGTATCGGACAATGGCTACACCTTC. Translated, it gives CASSLVSDNGYTF.